What follows is one T cell receptor (beta chain) and its context. The repertoire was sequenced with immunoSEQ multiplex PCR; TCRdb's copy has only in-frame clones and lacks some. This sample has about 220,000 clones; roughly four fifths occur once, and the top ten carry approximately 5.2%. This sample stems from a study of blood T cell repertoires in COVID-19. Study-level background: The cDNA or gDNA used as material had been derived from T cells, B-cell-depleted T cells, or PBMCs.

CDR3 length equals 14 residues. The ends were cut back, 7 bases at V and 0 bases at J, with 12 bases in the middle. Germline values: CDR1 LGHDT, CDR2 YNNKEL (reference sequence). The clonotype originates from a woman aged 70-85 years with COVID-19, enrolled during active disease. The chain has TRBV3-1 (or the pseudogene TRBV3-2) and TRBJ1-1; D might be TRBD1 (5 bases). The sample comprised peripheral blood. CDR3 in DNA: TGTGCCAGCACCAGGGCCGCTTTGAACACTGAAGCTTTCTTT. Encoded protein: CASTRAALNTEAFF.